These T cell receptor beta chains were read from a single sample in a study of CD8+ T cells in alopecia areata. The table came from immunoSEQ multiplex PCR; TCRdb's copy has only in-frame clones and leaves some out. Of roughly 200,000 clones in the sample, 63% were seen once. Sequences were derived from CD4+ T cells sorted from blood, sampled at week 0. These receptors were taken from a human donor with alopecia areata. Both conserved end residues are part of each CDR3. A D gene is named only where the DNA matches it firmly. Clone sizes are given selectively: once, few, many, or a class where the clone is expanded.

>TRBV19|TRBJ2-1|few|-
TGTGCCAGTAGTGGGAACGGTTTCTCCTACAATGAGCAGTTCTTC
CASSGNGFSYNEQFF
>TRBV5-1|TRBJ2-3|few|TRBD2
TGCGCCAGCAGCTTGGCGGGGGGAAGCACAGATACGCAGTATTTT
CASSLAGGSTDTQYF
>TRBV30|TRBJ2-1|-|TRBD2
TGTGCCCGTACGAGTCCAATAGCGGGGGGGCGGAATGAGCAGTTCTTC
CARTSPIAGGRNEQFF
>TRBV27|TRBJ2-3|-|TRBD2
TGTGCCAGCAGAAATCTTGGATTTAGCGGGGGGGCCACAGATACGCAGTATTTT
CASRNLGFSGGATDTQYF
>TRBV30|TRBJ1-5|-|TRBD1
TGTGCCTGGCGACAGGGGGTCGATCAGCCCCAGCATTTT
CAWRQGVDQPQHF
>TRBV6-1|TRBJ2-1|few|TRBD1
TGTGCCATCGCGGGACAGGTCCTTAGTGAGCAGTTCTTC
CAIAGQVLSEQFF
>TRBV25-1|TRBJ2-7|-|-
TGTGCCAGCAGTTTAGGGCAGTACGAGCAGTACTTC
CASSLGQYEQYF
>TRBV29-1|TRBJ1-5|-|-
TGCAGCGTTGTGTCGCAGGCGGGCCAGCCCCAGCATTTT
CSVVSQAGQPQHF
>TRBV5-5|TRBJ1-5|-|-
TGTGCCAGCAGCTTGGGTCAAGCAGGAGGGCAGCCCCAGCATTTT
CASSLGQAGGQPQHF
>TRBV5-6|TRBJ1-4|-|-
TGTGCCAGCAGCTTGAAGGGGGGATCTAATGAAAAACTGTTTTTT
CASSLKGGSNEKLFF
>TRBV29-1|TRBJ1-1|few|TRBD1
TGCAGCGTTGGACAGGGGGCGAAAGCTTTCTTT
CSVGQGAKAFF
>TRBV28|TRBJ1-6|few|TRBD1
TGTGCCAGCAGTCCGGACAGGGGTCGACCCCTCCACTTT
CASSPDRGRPLHF
>TRBV7-2|TRBJ1-2|-|TRBD1
TGTGCCAGCAGCCCGGAGGACAGGGGGGCCGCTAACTATGGCTACACCTTC
CASSPEDRGAANYGYTF
>TRBV27|TRBJ1-6|-|TRBD1
TGTGCCAGCAGAACAGCCGGGACAGGGGCGCTTTGGTCACCCCTCCACTTT
CASRTAGTGALWSPLHF
>TRBV2|TRBJ1-1|few|TRBD1
TGTGCCAGCAGTGAATTACCCCCGACAGGGGCAGGTTCCACTGAAGCTTTCTTT
CASSELPPTGAGSTEAFF
>TRBV14|TRBJ1-1|-|-
TGTGCCAGCAGCCAAGAAGGGGGTTGGACTGAAGCTTTCTTT
CASSQEGGWTEAFF
>TRBV5-1|TRBJ2-3|-|-
TGCGCCAGCAGCCCAATGGAAAACACAGATACGCAGTATTTT
CASSPMENTDTQYF
>TRBV12-5|TRBJ1-1|once|TRBD1
TGTGCTAGTGGTTTGACATGGGACAGACGACGAGGGAACACTGAAGCTTTCTTT
CASGLTWDRRRGNTEAFF
>TRBV5-6|TRBJ2-7|once|TRBD1
TGTGCCAGCAGCCTTCCAACCCGGACAGGGTCTAACGAGCAGTACTTC
CASSLPTRTGSNEQYF
>TRBV27|TRBJ2-1|-|-
TGTGCCAGCAGTTTAGGCCTCCTTTCCTACAATGAGCAGTTCTTC
CASSLGLLSYNEQFF
>TRBV27|TRBJ1-4|-|-
TGTGCCAGCAGTATCGGGACTCCTCGTTCTGGAAAACTGTTTTTT
CASSIGTPRSGKLFF
>TRBV5-1|TRBJ2-5|-|TRBD1
TGCGCCAGCAGCATACCGACAGGGGCAGGGGAGACCCAGTACTTC
CASSIPTGAGETQYF
>TRBV30|TRBJ2-3|-|-
TGTGCCTGGAGACAGGGTACCATGGTTGCGGATACGCAGTATTTT
CAWRQGTMVADTQYF
>TRBV30|TRBJ1-5|-|TRBD1
TGTGCCTGGAGCGGACAGGGGAATCAGCCCCAGCATTTT
CAWSGQGNQPQHF
>TRBV25-1|TRBJ2-3|once|-
TGTGCCAGCAGTGTGACACCAGATACGCAGTATTTT
CASSVTPDTQYF
>TRBV9|TRBJ1-1|-|-
TGTGCCAGCAAACCGATGGGCACGCACATGAACACTGAAGCTTTCTTT
CASKPMGTHMNTEAFF
>TRBV5-1|TRBJ2-7|few|TRBD2
TGCGCCAGCACTAGCGGGGGGGCCGAAGGCTACGAGCAGTACTTC
CASTSGGAEGYEQYF
>TRBV29-1|TRBJ2-1|-|TRBD2
TGCAGCGGAGGGAAGCGGGGGCCCTTTGGTAATGAGCAGTTCTTC
CSGGKRGPFGNEQFF
>TRBV10-3|TRBJ2-3|-|TRBD1
TGTGCCATCAGTGTAAGGACAGGGGCCACAGATACGCAGTATTTT
CAISVRTGATDTQYF
>TRBV25-1|TRBJ1-2|-|-
TGTGCCAGCAGTGACCGCCACTCTAACTATGGCTACACCTTC
CASSDRHSNYGYTF
>TRBV27|TRBJ2-3|-|-
TGTGCCAGCAGTTTTCAACAGGCAGATACGCAGTATTTT
CASSFQQADTQYF
>TRBV7-2|TRBJ1-1|-|-
TGTGCCAGCAGCTTAGTACTATCTGAAGCTTTCTTT
CASSLVLSEAFF
>TRBV5-1|TRBJ1-1|-|-
TGCGCCAGCAGATTGGCAGCAAACACTGAAGCTTTCTTT
CASRLAANTEAFF
>TRBV30|TRBJ2-2|-|-
TGTGCCTGGAGTAGATGGTCGAACACCGGGGAGCTGTTTTTT
CAWSRWSNTGELFF
>TRBV30|TRBJ2-7|few|TRBD1
TGTGCCTGGAGCGCGACAGGGAAGGACGAGCAGTACTTC
CAWSATGKDEQYF
>TRBV6-5|TRBJ2-5|-|-
TGTGCCAGCAGTTACCTGGAGACCCAGTACTTC
CASSYLETQYF
>TRBV7-9|TRBJ2-3|few|-
TGTGCCAGCAGCTTGTCCAGCGGAAGCACAGATACGCAGTATTTT
CASSLSSGSTDTQYF
>TRBV5-1|TRBJ2-7|-|TRBD1
TGCGCCAGCAGCCGGGACAGAAACTTCTACGAGCAGTACTTC
CASSRDRNFYEQYF
>TRBV19|TRBJ2-5|-|-
TGTGCCAGTAGTGGCGGCCGAGTGGAGACCCAGTACTTC
CASSGGRVETQYF
>TRBV20-1|TRBJ2-1|-|-
TGCAGTGTCTCTCCACTTGGGGAGCAGTTCTTC
CSVSPLGEQFF